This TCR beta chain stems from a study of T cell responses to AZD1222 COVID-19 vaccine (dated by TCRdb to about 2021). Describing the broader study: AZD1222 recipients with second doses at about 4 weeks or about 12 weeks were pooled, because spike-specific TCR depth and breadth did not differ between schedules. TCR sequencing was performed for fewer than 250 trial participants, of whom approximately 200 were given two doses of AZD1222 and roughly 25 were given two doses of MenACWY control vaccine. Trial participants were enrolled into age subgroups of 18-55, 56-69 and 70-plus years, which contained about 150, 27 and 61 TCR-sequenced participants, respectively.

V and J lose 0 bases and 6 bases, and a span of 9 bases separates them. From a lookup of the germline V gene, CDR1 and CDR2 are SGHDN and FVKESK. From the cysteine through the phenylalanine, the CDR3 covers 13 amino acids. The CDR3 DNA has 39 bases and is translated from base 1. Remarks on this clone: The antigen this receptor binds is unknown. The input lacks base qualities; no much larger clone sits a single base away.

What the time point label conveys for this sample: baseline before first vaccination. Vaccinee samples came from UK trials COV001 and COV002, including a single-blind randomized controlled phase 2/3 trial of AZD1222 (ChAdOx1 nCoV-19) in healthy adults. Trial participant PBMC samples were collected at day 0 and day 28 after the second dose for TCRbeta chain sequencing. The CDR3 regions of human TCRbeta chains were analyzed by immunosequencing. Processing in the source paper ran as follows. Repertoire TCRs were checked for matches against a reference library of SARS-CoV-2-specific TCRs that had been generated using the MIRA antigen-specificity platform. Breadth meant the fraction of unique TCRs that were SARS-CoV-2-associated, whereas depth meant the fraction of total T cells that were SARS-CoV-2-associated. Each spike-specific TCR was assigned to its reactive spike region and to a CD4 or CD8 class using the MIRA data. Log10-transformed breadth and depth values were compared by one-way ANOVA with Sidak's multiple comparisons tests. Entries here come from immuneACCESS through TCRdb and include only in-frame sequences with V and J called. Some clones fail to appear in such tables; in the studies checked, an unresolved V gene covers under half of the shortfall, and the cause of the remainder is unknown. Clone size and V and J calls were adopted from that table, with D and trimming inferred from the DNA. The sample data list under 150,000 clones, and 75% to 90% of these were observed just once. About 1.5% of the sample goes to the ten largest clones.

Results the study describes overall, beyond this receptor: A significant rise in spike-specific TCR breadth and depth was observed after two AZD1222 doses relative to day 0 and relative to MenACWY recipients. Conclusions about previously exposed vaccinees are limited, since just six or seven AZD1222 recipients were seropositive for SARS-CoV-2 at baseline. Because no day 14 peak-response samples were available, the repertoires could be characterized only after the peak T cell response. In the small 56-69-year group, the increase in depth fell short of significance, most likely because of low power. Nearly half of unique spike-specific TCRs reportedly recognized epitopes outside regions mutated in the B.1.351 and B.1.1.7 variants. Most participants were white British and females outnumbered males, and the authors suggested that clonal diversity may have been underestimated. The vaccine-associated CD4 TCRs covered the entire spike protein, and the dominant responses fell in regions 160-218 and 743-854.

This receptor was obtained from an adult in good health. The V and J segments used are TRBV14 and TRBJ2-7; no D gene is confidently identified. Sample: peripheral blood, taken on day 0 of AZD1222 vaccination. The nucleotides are TGTGCCAGCAGCCAAGATAACGTCCGCGAGCAGTACTTC. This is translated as CASSQDNVREQYF. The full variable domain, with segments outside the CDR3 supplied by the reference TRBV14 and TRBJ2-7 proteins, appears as EAGVTQFPSHSVIEKGQTVTLRCDPISGHDNLYWYRRVMGKEIKFLLHFVKESKQDESGMPNNRFLAERTGGTYSTLKVQPAELEDSGVYFCASSQDNVREQYFGPGTRLTVT.